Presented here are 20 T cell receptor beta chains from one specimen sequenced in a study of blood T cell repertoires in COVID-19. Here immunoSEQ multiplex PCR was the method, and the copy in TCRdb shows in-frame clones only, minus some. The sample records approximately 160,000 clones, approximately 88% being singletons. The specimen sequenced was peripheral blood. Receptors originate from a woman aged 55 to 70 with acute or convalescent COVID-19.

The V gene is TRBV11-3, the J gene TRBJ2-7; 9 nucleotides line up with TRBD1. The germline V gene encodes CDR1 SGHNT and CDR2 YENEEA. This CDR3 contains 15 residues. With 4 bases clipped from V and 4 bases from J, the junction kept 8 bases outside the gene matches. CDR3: CASSSSGTGKYEQYF. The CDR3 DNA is TGTGCCAGCAGCTCCTCGGGGACAGGGAAGTACGAGCAGTACTTC.

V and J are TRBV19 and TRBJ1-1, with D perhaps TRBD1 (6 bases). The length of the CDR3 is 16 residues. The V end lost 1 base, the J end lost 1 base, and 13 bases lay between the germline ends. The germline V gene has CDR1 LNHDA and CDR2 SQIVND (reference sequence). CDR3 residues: CASSIGIRGANTEAFF. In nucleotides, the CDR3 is TGTGCCAGTAGTATAGGAATCAGGGGTGCGAACACTGAAGCTTTCTTT.

CDR3 sequence: CASSIYRLAGDQHNEQFF. The CDR3 coding sequence is TGTGCCAGTAGTATTTATCGACTAGCGGGGGACCAGCACAATGAGCAGTTCTTC. This chain uses TRBV19 with TRBJ2-1; 12 bases agree with TRBD2. V dropped 3 bases and J dropped 5; count of bases not matched to a gene: 11. The germline V gene encodes CDR1 LNHDA and CDR2 SQIVND (reference sequence). There are 18 residues in the CDR3.

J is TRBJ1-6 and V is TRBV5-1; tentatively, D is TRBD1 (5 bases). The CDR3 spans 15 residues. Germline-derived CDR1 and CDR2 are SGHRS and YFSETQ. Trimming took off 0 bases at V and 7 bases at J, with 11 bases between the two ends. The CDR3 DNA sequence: TGCGCCAGCAGCTTGGCCGGAGACAGCAATTCACCCCTCCACTTT. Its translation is CASSLAGDSNSPLHF.

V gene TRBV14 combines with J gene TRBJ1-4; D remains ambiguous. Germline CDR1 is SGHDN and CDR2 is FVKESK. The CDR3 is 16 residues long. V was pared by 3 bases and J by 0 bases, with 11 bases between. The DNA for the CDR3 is TGTGCCAGCAGCCAGGAGCGGGCGGCAACTAATGAAAAACTGTTTTTT. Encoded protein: CASSQERAATNEKLFF.

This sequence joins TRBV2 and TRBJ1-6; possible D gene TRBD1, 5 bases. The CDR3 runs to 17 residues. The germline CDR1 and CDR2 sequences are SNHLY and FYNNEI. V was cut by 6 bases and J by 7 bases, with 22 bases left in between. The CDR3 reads CASRPQLAGPKNSPLHF. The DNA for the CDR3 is TGTGCCAGCAGACCACAGCTGGCAGGGCCTAAAAATTCACCCCTCCACTTT.

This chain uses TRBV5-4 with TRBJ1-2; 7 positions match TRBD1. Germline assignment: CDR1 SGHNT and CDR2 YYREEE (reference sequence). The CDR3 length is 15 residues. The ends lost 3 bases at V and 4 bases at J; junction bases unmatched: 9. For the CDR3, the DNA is TGTGCCAGCAGCTCTATAGACAGGGCCATCTATGGCTACACCTTC. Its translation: CASSSIDRAIYGYTF.

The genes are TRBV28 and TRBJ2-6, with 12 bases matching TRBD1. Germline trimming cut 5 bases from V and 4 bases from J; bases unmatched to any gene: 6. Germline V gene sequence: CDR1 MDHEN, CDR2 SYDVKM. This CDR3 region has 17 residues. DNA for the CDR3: TGTGCCAGCAGTCTGGGACAGGGGGCTTTGGGGGCCAACGTCCTGACTTTC. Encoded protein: CASSLGQGALGANVLTF.

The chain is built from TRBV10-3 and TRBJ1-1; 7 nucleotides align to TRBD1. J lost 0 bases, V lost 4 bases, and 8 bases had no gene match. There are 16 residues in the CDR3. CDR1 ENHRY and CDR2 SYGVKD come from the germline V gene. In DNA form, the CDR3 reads TGTGCCATCAGTGTGAGACAGGGTAACATGAACACTGAAGCTTTCTTT. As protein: CAISVRQGNMNTEAFF.

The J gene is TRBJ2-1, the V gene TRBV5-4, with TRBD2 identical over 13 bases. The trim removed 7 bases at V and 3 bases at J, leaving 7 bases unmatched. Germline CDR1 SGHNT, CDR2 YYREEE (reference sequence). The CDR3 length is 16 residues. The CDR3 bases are TGTGCCAGCGGGGAGACTAGCGGGGGGATCTACAATGAGCAGTTCTTC. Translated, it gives CASGETSGGIYNEQFF.

The CDR3, as DNA: TGTGCCAGCAGCTTTGGGACAGGTATCACCGGGGAGCTGTTTTTT. It translates to CASSFGTGITGELFF. The chain recombines TRBV11-1 with TRBJ2-2, with 8 bases identical to TRBD1. The CDR3 length is 15 residues. Germline V gene data show CDR1 as SGHAT and CDR2 as FQDESV (reference sequence). The V gene end was trimmed by 3 bases and the J gene end by 4 bases; junction bases not matched to a gene: 4.

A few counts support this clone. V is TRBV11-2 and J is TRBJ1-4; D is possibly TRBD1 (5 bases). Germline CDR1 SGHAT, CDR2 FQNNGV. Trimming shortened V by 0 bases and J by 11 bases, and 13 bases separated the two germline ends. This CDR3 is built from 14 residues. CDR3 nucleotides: TGTGCCAGCAGCTTAGAGGGCAGGGTGGGGAAACTGTTTTTT. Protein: CASSLEGRVGKLFF.

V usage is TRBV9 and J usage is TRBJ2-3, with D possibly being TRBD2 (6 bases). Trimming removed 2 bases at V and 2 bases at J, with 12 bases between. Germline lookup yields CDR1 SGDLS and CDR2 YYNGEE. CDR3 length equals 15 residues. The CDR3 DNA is TGTGCCAGCAGCGTCCGGGACTTCGCCACAGATACGCAGTATTTT. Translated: CASSVRDFATDTQYF.

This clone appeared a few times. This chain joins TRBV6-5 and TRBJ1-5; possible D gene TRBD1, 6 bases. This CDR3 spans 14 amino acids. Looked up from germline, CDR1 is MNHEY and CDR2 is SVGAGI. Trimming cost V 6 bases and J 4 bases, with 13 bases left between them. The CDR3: CASSEWQGNQPQHF. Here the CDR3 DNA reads TGTGCCAGCAGCGAGTGGCAGGGGAATCAGCCCCAGCATTTT.

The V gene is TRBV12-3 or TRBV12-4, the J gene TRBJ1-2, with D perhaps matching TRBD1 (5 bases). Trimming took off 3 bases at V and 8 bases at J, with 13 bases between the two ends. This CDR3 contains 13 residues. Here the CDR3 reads CASSFVRQGGYTF. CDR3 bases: TGTGCCAGCAGTTTCGTCCGGCAGGGCGGCTACACCTTC.

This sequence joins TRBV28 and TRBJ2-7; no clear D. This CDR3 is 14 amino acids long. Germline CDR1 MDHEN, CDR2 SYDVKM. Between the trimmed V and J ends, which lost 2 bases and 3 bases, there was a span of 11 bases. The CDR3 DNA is TGTGCCAGCAGTTTAGTACAGACCCTCTACGAGCAGTACTTC. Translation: CASSLVQTLYEQYF.

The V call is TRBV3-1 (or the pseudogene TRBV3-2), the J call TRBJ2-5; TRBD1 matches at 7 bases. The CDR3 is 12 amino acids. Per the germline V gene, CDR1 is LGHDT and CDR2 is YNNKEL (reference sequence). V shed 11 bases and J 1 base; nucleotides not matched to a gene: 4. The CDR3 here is CARGGSQETQYF. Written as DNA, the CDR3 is TGTGCCCGAGGGGGCTCCCAAGAGACCCAGTACTTC.

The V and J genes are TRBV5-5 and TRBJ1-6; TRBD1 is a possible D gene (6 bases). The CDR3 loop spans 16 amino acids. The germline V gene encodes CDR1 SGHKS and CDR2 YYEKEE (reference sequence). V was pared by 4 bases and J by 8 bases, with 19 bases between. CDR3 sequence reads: CASSVRLQGRDSPLHF. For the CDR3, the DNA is TGTGCCAGCAGCGTTAGATTACAGGGCCGGGATTCACCCCTCCACTTT.

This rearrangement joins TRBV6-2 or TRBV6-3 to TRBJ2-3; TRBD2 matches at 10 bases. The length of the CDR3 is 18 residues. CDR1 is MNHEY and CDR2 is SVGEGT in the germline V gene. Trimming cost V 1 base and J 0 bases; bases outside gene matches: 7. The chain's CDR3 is CASSYFPGLAFSTDTQYF. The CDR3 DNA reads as TGTGCCAGCAGTTACTTCCCGGGACTAGCGTTTAGCACAGATACGCAGTATTTT.

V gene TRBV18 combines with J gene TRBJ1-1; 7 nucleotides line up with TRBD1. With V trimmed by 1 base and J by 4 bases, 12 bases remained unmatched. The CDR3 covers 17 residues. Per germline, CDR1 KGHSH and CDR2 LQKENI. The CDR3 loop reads CASSPRPGQQGGTEAFF. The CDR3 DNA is TGTGCCAGCTCACCACGCCCGGGACAGCAAGGCGGCACTGAAGCTTTCTTT.